Below, one T cell receptor beta chain is given with its context. No cognate antigen has been identified for it. The record has no base qualities; no much larger clone is one base away. TCRbeta CDR3 regions were amplified from genomic DNA by means of the immunoSEQ Assay, a bias-controlled multiplex PCR. Per the source publication's procedure: Nucleated cell counts per sample were estimated from amplification of reference gene primers within the assay. To quantify the absolute abundance of each unique TCRbeta CDR3 rearrangement, sequence reads were collapsed and filtered. Productive Simpson clonality was computed per sample as the square root of Simpson's diversity index over productive rearrangements. Entries here come from immuneACCESS through TCRdb and include only in-frame sequences with V and J called. Some clones fail to appear in such tables; in the studies checked, an unresolved V gene covers under half of the shortfall, and the cause of the remainder is unknown. The V and J calls and the clone size are those of that table, but D and trimming were determined from the DNA. Across this sample there are roughly 110,000 clones, with around 86% seen only once. The top ten clonotypes cover 4.5% of the sample.

This sample was included in a study of blood T cell repertoires in COVID-19 (TCRdb year 2020). For context, the study as a whole: Samples from collaborators originated in the United States, Italy and Spain and spanned both the acute and convalescent phases of COVID-19. The prospective study material was composed of cDNA or gDNA derived from T cells, B-cell-depleted T cells, or PBMCs. Where available, HLA class I and class II types were obtained from metadata supplied by the sample provider rather than from assay-based typing. The dataset comprised deeply sampled blood TCRbeta repertoires from subjects exposed to, actively infected with, or recovered from COVID-19. The repertoires were released in a freely available public database intended as a resource for research on the immune response to SARS-CoV-2. Samples were obtained from the ongoing ImmuneRACE study (first 160 participants) and from over 1,000 subjects provided by 6 global collaborators. The sample metadata nearly always contained a de-identified subject ID, COVID-19 status, age in years and sex. Study-level results and caveats: Clinical and demographic metadata were provided uncurated, with the amount varying by source and participant.

Whole blood was collected in K2EDTA tubes by collaborating institutions according to the institutions' own protocols. For TCRbeta analysis, collaborators shipped samples in one of three forms: frozen whole blood, isolated PBMCs, or DNA extracted from either of those sample types. The CDR3 measures 13 amino acids from cysteine to phenylalanine. Only the CDR3 portion is preserved as DNA: 39 bases, with reading frame beginning at the first base. V sheds 9 bases and J sheds 2 bases, leaving 13 bases between their ends. CDR1 and CDR2 were assigned from the germline V gene (reference sequence) as LNHDA and SQIVND.

Source material: peripheral blood. The rearranged chain carries TRBV19 and TRBJ2-5, with a weak D call of TRBD2 (6 bases match). This sequence originates from a man aged 40-49 years with acute or convalescent COVID-19. CDR3 protein: CASSPEGQETQYF. The DNA is TGTGCCAGCTCCCCGGAGGGTCAAGAGACCCAGTACTTC.